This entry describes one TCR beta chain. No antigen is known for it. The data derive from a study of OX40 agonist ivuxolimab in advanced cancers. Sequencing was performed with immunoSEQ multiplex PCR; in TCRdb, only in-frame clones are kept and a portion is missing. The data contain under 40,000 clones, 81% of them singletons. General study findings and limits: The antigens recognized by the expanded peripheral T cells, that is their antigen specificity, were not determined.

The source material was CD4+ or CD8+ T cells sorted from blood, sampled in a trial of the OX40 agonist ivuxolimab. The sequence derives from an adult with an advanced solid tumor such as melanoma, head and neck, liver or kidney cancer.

The CDR3 here is CASSHVQRNTEAFF. In DNA form, the CDR3 reads TGCGCCAGCAGCCACGTACAGAGAAACACTGAAGCTTTCTTT. The chain employs TRBV4-1 and TRBJ1-1; D not resolved. Germline CDR1 is MGHRA and CDR2 is YSYEKL. This CDR3 has 14 amino acids. Trimming cost V 3 bases and J 2 bases, with 10 bases left between them.